Below are 13 T cell receptor beta chains sequenced from a single sample in a study of blood T cell repertoires in COVID-19. Assay used: immunoSEQ multiplex PCR; TCRdb lists only in-frame clones, some missing. Among 200,000 to 300,000 clones listed, about nine tenths were seen once. Material for sequencing was peripheral blood. Receptors were obtained from a woman in her forties with acute or convalescent COVID-19.

This chain joins TRBV4-2 and TRBJ1-5; weak D call: TRBD1 (6 bases). V shed 0 bases and J shed 3 bases, with 9 bases lying between them. Germline V gene lookup returns CDR1 LGHNA and CDR2 YNFKEQ. CDR3 size: 15 residues. The CDR3 coding sequence is TGTGCCAGCAGCCAAGAACAGGGATTCAATCAGCCCCAGCATTTT. This gives the protein CASSQEQGFNQPQHF.

This sequence joins TRBV11-2 and TRBJ1-2; a weak D match, TRBD1 (5 bases). The V end lost 3 bases, the J end lost 6 bases, and 11 bases lay between the germline ends. The CDR3 contains 13 residues. Germline CDR1 and CDR2: SGHAT and FQNNGV. This CDR3 reads CASSLSGYDGYTF. CDR3 nucleotides: TGTGCCAGCAGCTTGTCAGGGTACGATGGCTACACCTTC.

This sequence joins TRBV10-3 and TRBJ2-1; 9 positions match TRBD1. Germline trimming cut 9 bases from V and 5 bases from J; bases unmatched to any gene: 8. The CDR3 extends over 14 amino acids. CDR1 and CDR2 (germline): ENHRY, SYGVKD. The CDR3 is CAILDRGSHNEQFF. CDR3 bases: TGTGCCATATTGGACAGGGGAAGCCACAATGAGCAGTTCTTC.

This chain links TRBV18 with TRBJ2-3; D is uncertain. Germline V gives CDR1 KGHSH, CDR2 LQKENI. The CDR3 length is 15 residues. V lost 3 bases and J lost 1, with 11 bases in between. In nucleotides, the CDR3 is TGTGCCAGCTCACCCCTCGTGGGCCGCACAGATACGCAGTATTTT. Its translation is CASSPLVGRTDTQYF.

The genes are TRBV7-2 and TRBJ1-4, with a possible D match to TRBD1 (5 bases). This CDR3 is 14 amino acids long. The V end lost 5 bases, the J end lost 8 bases, and 15 bases lay between the germline ends. CDR1 is SGHTA and CDR2 is FQGNSA in the germline V gene. As DNA, the CDR3 is TGTGCCAGCAGCAATGGACACGGTCGGGAAAAACTGTTTTTT. It specifies CASSNGHGREKLFF.

The gene calls are TRBV4-2 and TRBJ1-1; no reliable D call. The CDR3 runs to 13 residues. Germline-derived CDR1 and CDR2 are LGHNA and YNFKEQ. V was cut by 4 bases and J by 10 bases, with 16 bases left in between. CDR3 DNA sequence: TGTGCCAGCAGCCTACCGGGAGCAGGAGTAGCTTTCTTT. Amino acid sequence: CASSLPGAGVAFF.

The chain joins TRBV27 to TRBJ2-6, with TRBD1 as a possible D gene (6 bases). Germline V gene data show CDR1 as MNHEY and CDR2 as SMNVEV (reference sequence). The CDR3 sequence is 16 residues long. V was shortened by 5 bases and J by 2 bases, with 13 bases between the two germline ends. Written as DNA, the CDR3 is TGTGCCAGCAGTACCCAAGGGGGAACTGGGGCCAACGTCCTGACTTTC. Translation gives CASSTQGGTGANVLTF.

The chain has TRBV7-8 and TRBJ1-2, with 9 bases lining up with TRBD1. Looked up from germline, CDR1 is SGHVS and CDR2 is FQNEAQ. CDR3 size: 15 residues. Unmatched junction bases numbered 12, after V lost 7 bases and J lost 6 bases. Here the CDR3 DNA reads TGTGCCAGCACCCCCACGTCCGGGACAGGGAATGGCTACACCTTC. This sequence encodes CASTPTSGTGNGYTF.

This clone was observed once. The chain employs TRBV18 and TRBJ1-1, with 10 bases matching TRBD1. Germline CDR1 reads KGHSH; CDR2 reads LQKENI. V shed 6 bases and J 0 bases; nucleotides not matched to a gene: 13. This CDR3 has 18 amino acids. The CDR3 region is CASSDRTDRGSMNTEAFF. CDR3 nucleotides: TGTGCCAGCTCCGACCGGACGGACAGGGGGTCCATGAACACTGAAGCTTTCTTT.

The CDR3 bases are TGTGCCACCAGCAGCAGGGACAGGGCCTACGAGCAGTACGTC. It yields the protein CATSSRDRAYEQYV. The genes are TRBV15 and TRBJ2-7; 9 bases fit TRBD1. Germline-derived CDR1 and CDR2 are LNHNV and YYDKDF (reference sequence). The CDR3 covers 14 residues. Trimming removed 3 bases from V and 2 bases from J; junction bases left unmatched: 2.

The chain combines TRBV7-2 with TRBJ1-1, with D unresolved. Trimming removed 0 bases from V and 1 base from J, with 9 bases in between. Germline CDR1 SGHTA, CDR2 FQGNSA. The CDR3 is 15 residues long. The CDR3 loop reads CASSLAPTPNTEAFF. CDR3 coding DNA: TGTGCCAGCAGCTTAGCGCCGACACCGAACACTGAAGCTTTCTTT.

This chain joins TRBV11-2 and TRBJ2-5; weak D call: TRBD2 (5 bases). V was pared by 3 bases and J by 2 bases, with 10 bases between. Germline V gene data show CDR1 as SGHAT and CDR2 as FQNNGV. The CDR3 length is 14 residues. Written as DNA, the CDR3 is TGTGCCAGCAGCTTCAGACTACAACAAGAGACCCAGTACTTC. This gives the protein CASSFRLQQETQYF. Full variable domain (outside the CDR3, taken from reference TRBV11-2 and TRBJ2-5): EAGVAQSPRYKIIEKRQSVAFWCNPISGHATLYWYQQILGQGPKLLIQFQNNGVVDDSQLPKDRFSAERLKGVDSTLKIQPAKLEDSAVYLCASSFRLQQETQYFGPGTRLLVL.

This clone appeared a few times. This chain links TRBV5-1 with TRBJ1-2, with 7 bases aligning to TRBD1. This CDR3 has 15 residues. After removal of 3 bases from V and 4 bases from J, the junction contained 9 bases not matched to a gene. The V gene's germline CDR1 is SGHRS and CDR2 YFSETQ. The CDR3 nucleotides are TGCGCCAGCAGCTACAAGACAGGGAGCGTCTATGGCTACACCTTC. It specifies CASSYKTGSVYGYTF.